What follows is one T cell receptor beta chain and its context. V gave up 5 bases and J gave up 14 bases; unmatched junction bases: 12. From germline, CDR1 is SGHVS and CDR2 FNYEAQ. The CDR3 covers 15 residues. The assay was immunoSEQ multiplex PCR, and TCRdb's table has in-frame clones only and misses some. The sample consists of under 15,000 clones, over 65% of them appearing once. These data are taken from a study of neoadjuvant anti-PD-1 for oral cavity cancer. The chain carries TRBV7-6 and TRBJ2-1, with 13 bases fitting TRBD2. The sample was PBMCs, taken before nivolumab (anti-PD-1) treatment. This sequence was found in a person aged 35-79 years with oral cavity squamous cell carcinoma. The DNA of the CDR3 is TGTGCCAGCAGCCCTACGCTACTAGCGGGAGGGCCAGAGTTCTTC. Residues: CASSPTLLAGGPEFF.